The subject of this entry is one T cell receptor beta chain. The CDR3 runs to 14 residues. CDR1 MGHRA and CDR2 YSYEKL come from the germline V gene. Some clones are missing from TCRdb's copy, which holds only in-frame ones; the method was immunoSEQ multiplex PCR. Of roughly 110,000 clones detected, about 89% appear once; the ten largest clones hold 1.5% to 2%. The entry originates in a study of T cell changes during pregnancy in multiple sclerosis. This receptor was taken from a female donor with multiple sclerosis, enrolled in a pregnancy study. The material was peripheral blood, obtained before pregnancy. The J gene is TRBJ2-5, the V gene TRBV4-1; TRBD1 matches at 8 bases. Matching the DNA end better, TRBJ2-7 makes the J call doubtful. The CDR3 sequence: CASSQGQVGYEQYF. DNA for the CDR3: TGCGCCAGCAGCCAGGGACAGGTAGGCTACGAGCAGTACTTC.